One and the same sample provided the 14 T cell receptor beta chains below, sequenced in a study of blood T cell repertoires in COVID-19. TCRdb keeps only in-frame clones here, not all; method: immunoSEQ multiplex PCR. The sample records some 75,000 clones, 75% to 90% being singletons. Sequenced material: peripheral blood. The receptors come from a man at least 80 years old with COVID-19, enrolled during active disease.

The V and J genes are TRBV6-2 or TRBV6-3 and TRBJ1-1; D might be TRBD1 (5 bases). Germline lookup yields CDR1 MNHEY and CDR2 SVGEGT. The CDR3 is 15 amino acids. The ends were cut back, 2 bases at V and 6 bases at J, with 16 bases in the middle. The CDR3 spells CASSYGATWGPEAFF. As DNA, the CDR3 is TGTGCCAGCAGTTACGGGGCTACTTGGGGCCCTGAAGCTTTCTTT.

This chain uses TRBV19 with TRBJ1-5; D might be TRBD1 (6 bases). Per the germline V gene, CDR1 is LNHDA and CDR2 is SQIVND (reference sequence). CDR3 length: 14 amino acids. Trimming cost V 4 bases and J 4 bases, with 11 bases left between them. The CDR3 DNA reads as TGTGCCAGTAGTAAAGACAGGACAAATCAGCCCCAGCATTTT. It translates to CASSKDRTNQPQHF.

This sequence joins TRBV4-1 and TRBJ1-3, with D possibly being TRBD1 (6 bases). V shed 1 base and J shed 0 bases, with 16 bases lying between them. The CDR3 totals 18 residues. CDR1 MGHRA and CDR2 YSYEKL come from the germline V gene. CDR3 in DNA: TGCGCCAGCAGCCAAGGAGGTAGGGCAGGGGCCTCTGGAAACACCATATATTTT. Its protein is CASSQGGRAGASGNTIYF.

The chain has TRBV5-4 and TRBJ2-2; TRBD2 might be the D (6 bases). V was pared by 4 bases and J by 5 bases, with 9 bases between. The CDR3 is 13 amino acids. Germline lookup yields CDR1 SGHNT and CDR2 YYREEE (reference sequence). This chain's CDR3 is CASSPSGTGELFF. CDR3 DNA sequence: TGTGCCAGCAGCCCCAGCGGGACCGGGGAGCTGTTTTTT.

The chain links TRBV12-3 or TRBV12-4 to TRBJ2-7, with D possibly TRBD1 on 5 matching bases. V gave up 1 base and J gave up 6 bases, with 10 bases separating them. The length of the CDR3 is 13 residues. The CDR3 region has the DNA TGTGCCAGCAGTTTAGGCAGGGTCGCCGAGCAGTACTTC. As protein: CASSLGRVAEQYF.

V is TRBV5-8 and J is TRBJ1-1; D call uncertain. V lost 0 bases, J lost 10 bases, and 13 bases lay in between. The CDR3 spans 13 residues. The V gene's germline CDR1 is SGHTS and CDR2 YDEGEE. CDR3 sequence: CASSLGSGLGAFF. The CDR3 bases are TGTGCCAGCAGCTTGGGTTCCGGTCTCGGAGCTTTCTTT.

This chain uses TRBV7-7 with TRBJ2-5; weak D call: TRBD1 (6 bases). Trimming left V 2 bases short and J 4 bases short, with 17 bases between. The CDR3 spans 16 residues. CDR1 is SSHAT, CDR2 FNYEAQ, per germline (reference sequence). The chain's CDR3 is CASSLKGVDSGETQYF. CDR3 DNA sequence: TGTGCCAGCAGCTTAAAGGGGGTCGACAGTGGAGAGACCCAGTACTTC.

This chain links TRBV6-5 with TRBJ2-5, with D hard to call. This CDR3 is 14 amino acids long. Germline values: CDR1 MNHEY, CDR2 SVGAGI. V dropped 4 bases and J dropped 3 bases, with 12 bases sitting between them. DNA of the CDR3: TGTGCCAGCAGTTCCTCTACTGCAAAAGAGACCCAGTACTTC. It translates to CASSSSTAKETQYF.

The V call is TRBV6-5, the J call TRBJ2-7; weak D call: TRBD1 (6 bases). The ends were cut back, 4 bases at V and 2 bases at J, with 12 bases in the middle. The CDR3 contains 14 residues. Germline V gives CDR1 MNHEY, CDR2 SVGAGI. The CDR3 spells CASSFQTGAYEQYF. The DNA for the CDR3 is TGTGCCAGCAGTTTTCAGACAGGTGCCTACGAGCAGTACTTC.

The chain is built from TRBV4-2 and TRBJ2-5; a possible D gene is TRBD2 (6 bases). Deletions cut 5 bases from V and 3 bases from J, with 10 bases between. CDR1 is LGHNA, CDR2 YNFKEQ, per germline. This CDR3 contains 13 residues. CDR3 sequence (DNA): TGTGCCAGCAGCTCGGGACTTGAAGAGACCCAGTACTTC. It specifies CASSSGLEETQYF.

Regarding this clone: Other DNA sequences in the same sample also yield this CDR3. The V call is TRBV2, the J call TRBJ1-5; TRBD1 matches 7 bases. The J segment lost 5 bases and the V segment lost 7 bases, leaving 5 bases of the junction unmatched. Germline V CDR1 and CDR2: SNHLY, FYNNEI. The CDR3 has 13 residues. This chain's CDR3 is CASMRGPDQPQHF. The CDR3, as DNA: TGTGCCAGCATGAGGGGGCCAGATCAGCCCCAGCATTTT.

The chain is built from TRBV9 and TRBJ2-7, with D perhaps matching TRBD1 (6 bases). Trimming stripped 1 base from V and 1 base from J, with 12 bases between. The CDR3 loop spans 15 amino acids. Germline CDR1 SGDLS, CDR2 YYNGEE. CDR3 amino acids: CASSVSTGPSYEQYF. In nucleotides, the CDR3 is TGTGCCAGCAGCGTATCCACAGGGCCTTCCTACGAGCAGTACTTC.

The V call is TRBV7-6, the J call TRBJ1-4; TRBD1 agrees at 12 bases. Germline CDR1 reads SGHVS; CDR2 reads FNYEAQ. This CDR3 comprises 17 residues. V lost 5 bases and J lost 6; bases outside the gene matches: 10. CDR3 nucleotides: TGTGCCAGCAGCGACCGGGACAGGGGGCGTCCGGATGAAAAACTGTTTTTT. This translates into CASSDRDRGRPDEKLFF.

The chain couples TRBV28 to TRBJ2-3; TRBD1 matches 8 bases. CDR1 MDHEN and CDR2 SYDVKM come from the germline V gene. The CDR3 runs to 17 residues. V lost 5 bases and J lost 0; bases outside the gene matches: 10. DNA of the CDR3: TGTGCCAGCAGTCCTCGGACAGGGTTCGCTAGCACAGATACGCAGTATTTT. Amino acids: CASSPRTGFASTDTQYF.